The 23 T cell receptor beta chains below were found in one sample sequenced in a study of blood T cell repertoires in COVID-19. Profiling relied on immunoSEQ multiplex PCR, and the TCRdb table lists in-frame clones only, not all of them. The sample includes roughly 51,000 clones, about nine tenths of them seen just once. The sequenced material came from peripheral blood. The receptor source for this set is a man aged 65 to 85 with acute or convalescent COVID-19.

The V and J genes are TRBV5-6 and TRBJ2-5; 7 nucleotides line up with TRBD1. J lost 4 bases, V lost 4 bases, and 4 bases had no gene match. CDR1 and CDR2 from the germline V gene are SGHDT and YYEEEE. This CDR3 comprises 13 residues. CDR3 DNA sequence: TGTGCCAGCAGCCTGACAGGGTTAGAGACCCAGTACTTC. Protein: CASSLTGLETQYF.

This chain connects TRBV5-6 to TRBJ1-1, with 7 nucleotides matching TRBD1. This CDR3 comprises 14 residues. V was pared by 4 bases and J by 0 bases, with 3 bases of the junction left unmatched. CDR1 is SGHDT and CDR2 is YYEEEE in the germline V gene. CDR3 in DNA: TGTGCCAGCAGCGAACAGGGGATGAACACTGAAGCTTTCTTT. It encodes CASSEQGMNTEAFF.

The chain employs TRBV11-2 and TRBJ2-7; 9 positions match TRBD2. The CDR3 is 15 residues long. V lost 0 bases and J lost 2; bases outside the gene matches: 2. Per the germline V gene, CDR1 is SGHAT and CDR2 is FQNNGV. The CDR3 DNA sequence: TGTGCCAGCAGCTTAGAGGGCGGGGGGGCCTACGAGCAGTACTTC. This translates into CASSLEGGGAYEQYF.

V gene TRBV6-5 combines with J gene TRBJ1-1; D unclear. The ends were cut back, 8 bases at V and 1 base at J, with 11 bases in the middle. The CDR3 loop spans 13 amino acids. Germline loops: CDR1 MNHEY, CDR2 SVGAGI. CDR3 loop: CASASRENTEAFF. As DNA, the CDR3 is TGTGCCAGCGCCTCCCGGGAGAACACTGAAGCTTTCTTT.

V is TRBV20-1 and J is TRBJ1-1, with D perhaps TRBD1 (5 bases). The CDR3 is 14 amino acids. Germline CDR1 DFQATT, CDR2 SNEGSKA (reference sequence). Trimming cost V 3 bases and J 4 bases, with 15 bases left between them. The chain's CDR3 is CSASENGGATEAFF. As DNA, the CDR3 is TGCAGTGCTAGTGAAAATGGAGGGGCCACTGAAGCTTTCTTT.

This clone was seen only once. The J gene is TRBJ2-4, the V gene TRBV11-3, with TRBD1 matching over 7 bases. The CDR3 totals 15 residues. After removal of 9 bases from V and 0 bases from J, the junction contained 8 bases not matched to a gene. Germline V CDR1 and CDR2: SGHNT, YENEEA. This CDR3 reads CARTRGQIAKNIQYF. Here the CDR3 DNA reads TGTGCCAGAACCCGGGGACAGATAGCCAAAAACATTCAGTACTTC.

V is TRBV29-1 and J is TRBJ1-4; perhaps TRBD1 as D (5 bases). V dropped 5 bases and J dropped 7 bases, with 11 bases sitting between them. Germline CDR1 and CDR2: SQVTM and ANQGSEA. There are 12 residues in the CDR3. This CDR3 is CSVLSQGEKLFF. The CDR3 DNA reads TGCAGCGTTTTGAGCCAGGGTGAAAAACTGTTTTTT.

The J gene is TRBJ1-3, the V gene TRBV30; 8 bases match TRBD1. The CDR3 loop spans 15 amino acids. CDR1 GTSNPN and CDR2 SVGIG come from the germline V gene (reference sequence). V lost 3 bases to trimming and J lost 4 bases; unmatched junction nucleotides: 8. DNA for the CDR3: TGTGCCTGGAGAGGACTGGACAGGGTCGGAAACACCATATATTTT. Translating gives CAWRGLDRVGNTIYF. Full variable domain (rest looked up from reference TRBV30 and TRBJ1-3): SQTIHQWPATLVQPVGSPLSLECTVEGTSNPNLYWYRQAAGRGLQLLFYSVGIGQISSEVPQNLSASRPQDRQFILSSKKLLLSDSGFYLCAWRGLDRVGNTIYFGEGSWLTVV.

The rearrangement uses TRBV7-3 and TRBJ2-7, with TRBD1 matching over 10 bases. Losses at the gene ends were 5 bases for V and 7 bases for J; bases not matched to a gene: 5. Germline V CDR1 and CDR2: SGHTA, FQGTGA. The CDR3 has 13 residues. The CDR3 loop is CASSLDRGGEQYF. CDR3 DNA sequence: TGTGCCAGCAGCCTGGACAGGGGGGGAGAGCAGTACTTC.

The chain links TRBV7-9 to TRBJ2-2; no clear D. This CDR3 comprises 15 residues. V lost 3 bases, J lost 5 bases, and 13 bases lay in between. Germline assignment: CDR1 SEHNR and CDR2 FQNEAQ (reference sequence). The CDR3 DNA follows: TGTGCCAGCAGCTTTCGACTGTCCGCAACCGGGGAGCTGTTTTTT. Protein sequence: CASSFRLSATGELFF.

The gene calls are TRBV30 and TRBJ2-2; TRBD2 is a possible D gene (6 bases). V was shortened by 0 bases and J by 0 bases, with 11 bases between the two germline ends. Germline lookup yields CDR1 GTSNPN and CDR2 SVGIG (reference sequence). The CDR3 extends over 16 amino acids. DNA of the CDR3: TGTGCCTGGAGTGTAGCCCAGCGGGCGAACACCGGGGAGCTGTTTTTT. It specifies CAWSVAQRANTGELFF.

This clone was counted between two and nine times. This chain connects TRBV7-6 to TRBJ1-1; maybe TRBD1 (5 bases). V was pared by 3 bases and J by 0 bases, with 20 bases between. From germline, CDR1 is SGHVS and CDR2 FNYEAQ. CDR3 length: 18 amino acids. CDR3 nucleotide sequence: TGTGCCAGCAGCTTCCATTTAGGGCAGGGAAGAATGAACACTGAAGCTTTCTTT. Protein sequence: CASSFHLGQGRMNTEAFF.

V and J are TRBV28 and TRBJ1-1, with D hard to call. There are 16 residues in the CDR3. V lost 3 bases and J 4 bases, leaving 18 bases between the germline ends. CDR1 and CDR2 (germline): MDHEN, SYDVKM. The DNA for the CDR3 is TGTGCCAGCAGTTTTTCCGCGGGATTCCCGGGCACTGAAGCTTTCTTT. Its translation is CASSFSAGFPGTEAFF.

This clone was seen once. This chain uses TRBV3-1 (or the pseudogene TRBV3-2) with TRBJ1-2; D is uncertain. From germline, CDR1 is LGHDT and CDR2 YNNKEL (reference sequence). V was shortened by 0 bases and J by 0 bases, with 8 bases between the two germline ends. The CDR3 sequence is 15 residues long. The CDR3 spells CASSQDFIANYGYTF. In nucleotides, the CDR3 is TGTGCCAGCAGCCAAGATTTTATAGCTAACTATGGCTACACCTTC.

This clone was seen just once. V gene TRBV28 combines with J gene TRBJ1-5; D is unclear. V lost 5 bases and J 7 bases, leaving 12 bases between the germline ends. Germline V gene data show CDR1 as MDHEN and CDR2 as SYDVKM. CDR3 length: 13 amino acids. The DNA of the CDR3 is TGTGCCAGCAGTCCGGGTCCTGGGCAGCCCCAGCATTTT. The encoded protein is CASSPGPGQPQHF.

V gene TRBV4-1 combines with J gene TRBJ1-4; D might be TRBD1 (5 bases). CDR1 is MGHRA and CDR2 is YSYEKL in the germline V gene. Trimming removed 6 bases at V and 1 base at J, with 30 bases between. This CDR3 contains 21 residues. The CDR3 region has the DNA TGCGCCAGCAGGGGCGGGGTCCCAGGACCCGGACGGGGCGAAACTAATGAAAAACTGTTTTTT. This encodes CASRGGVPGPGRGETNEKLFF.

The genes are TRBV4-3 and TRBJ1-3; 8 positions agree with TRBD1. CDR1 is LGHNA and CDR2 is YSLEER in the germline V gene. The CDR3 spans 15 residues. Trimming at V came to 6 bases and at J to 2 bases, leaving 6 bases not matched to a gene. The CDR3 DNA is TGCGCCAGCAGTCTTGCAGGGGGCGCTGGAAACACCATATATTTT. This sequence encodes CASSLAGGAGNTIYF.

V is TRBV3-1 (or the pseudogene TRBV3-2) and J is TRBJ1-3, with 8 bases matching TRBD1. Germline V lookup: CDR1 LGHDT, CDR2 YNNKEL (reference sequence). The CDR3 sequence is 18 residues long. The J segment lost 0 bases and the V segment lost 0 bases, leaving 7 bases of the junction unmatched. CDR3 nucleotides: TGTGCCAGCAGCCAAGATCGGGACAGGAAAACCTCTGGAAACACCATATATTTT. The encoded protein is CASSQDRDRKTSGNTIYF.

The J gene is TRBJ1-5, the V gene TRBV14; a possible D gene is TRBD1 (6 bases). Trimming took 5 bases from V and 0 from J, leaving 20 bases between them. This CDR3 contains 18 residues. From germline, CDR1 is SGHDN and CDR2 FVKESK. DNA for the CDR3: TGTGCCAGCAGCGAAGGGCCCACAGGGACCGATAGCAATCAGCCCCAGCATTTT. This encodes CASSEGPTGTDSNQPQHF.

The gene calls are TRBV7-8 and TRBJ2-2; weak D call: TRBD1 (6 bases). V lost 4 bases and J 5 bases, leaving 8 bases between the germline ends. Germline CDR1 is SGHVS and CDR2 is FQNEAQ. The CDR3 has 13 residues. CDR3 nucleotides: TGTGCCAGCAGCTCCCAGGGGACCGGGGAGCTGTTTTTT. Translating gives CASSSQGTGELFF. Full variable domain (remainder filled in from reference TRBV7-8 and TRBJ2-2): GAGVSQSPRYKVAKRGQDVALRCDPISGHVSLFWYQQALGQGPEFLTYFQNEAQLDKSGLPSDRFFAERPEGSVSTLKIQRTQQEDSAVYLCASSSQGTGELFFGEGSRLTVL.

The genes are TRBV19 and TRBJ1-2; TRBD1 is a possible D gene (5 bases). CDR3 length: 13 amino acids. V lost 7 bases, J lost 2 bases, and 11 bases lay in between. The germline gives CDR1 LNHDA, CDR2 SQIVND (reference sequence). CDR3 bases: TGTGCCAGTAATACCGGGGGGAACTATGGCTACACCTTC. It specifies CASNTGGNYGYTF.

The chain links TRBV5-4 to TRBJ1-3; 8 positions agree with TRBD1. This CDR3 has 14 amino acids. The junction had 6 bases not matched to a gene; V was cut back by 7 bases and J by 3 bases. Germline V gives CDR1 SGHNT, CDR2 YYREEE (reference sequence). The CDR3 sequence: CASGQGALGNTIYF. The CDR3 DNA reads TGTGCCAGCGGTCAGGGGGCGCTTGGAAACACCATATATTTT.

The chain has TRBV7-6 and TRBJ1-5, with D uncertain. The CDR3 has 13 amino acids. Trimming left V 5 bases short and J 0 bases short, with 5 bases between. CDR1 is SGHVS, CDR2 FNYEAQ, per germline. CDR3 protein: CASSQDSNQPQHF. As DNA, the CDR3 is TGTGCCAGCAGCCAGGATAGCAATCAGCCCCAGCATTTT.